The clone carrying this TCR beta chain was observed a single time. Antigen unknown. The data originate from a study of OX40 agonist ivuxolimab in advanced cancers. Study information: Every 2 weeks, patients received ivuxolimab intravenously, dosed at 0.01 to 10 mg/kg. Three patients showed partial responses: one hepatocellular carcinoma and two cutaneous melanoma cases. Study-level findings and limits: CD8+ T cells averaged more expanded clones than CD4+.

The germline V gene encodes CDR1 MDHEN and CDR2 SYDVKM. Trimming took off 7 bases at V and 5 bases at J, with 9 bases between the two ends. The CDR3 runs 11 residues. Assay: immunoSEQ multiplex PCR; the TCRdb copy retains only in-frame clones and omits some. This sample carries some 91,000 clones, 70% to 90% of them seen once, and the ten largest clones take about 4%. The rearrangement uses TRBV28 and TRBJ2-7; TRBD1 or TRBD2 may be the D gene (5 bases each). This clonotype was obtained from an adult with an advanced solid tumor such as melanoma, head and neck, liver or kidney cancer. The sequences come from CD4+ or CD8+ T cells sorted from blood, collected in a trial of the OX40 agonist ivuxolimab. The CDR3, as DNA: TGTGCCAGCACCAGGGACCACGAGCAGTACTTC. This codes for CASTRDHEQYF.